Shown below are 29 T cell receptor beta chains from a single sample sequenced in a study of identical twins. TCRdb itself ran the 5' RACE reads through MiXCR, one entry per CDR3 protein. The top ten clones hold roughly 14% of a sample with approximately 700,000 distinct CDR3 sequences, roughly 18% of them seen once. The same data also went into a second study, on T cells expressing NK-cell markers.

The sample was PBMCs. The receptors originated from a young woman in good health.

The sample holds a few counts of this clonotype. The V call is TRBV15, the J call TRBJ2-1; the D gene is possibly TRBD1 (7 bases). The CDR3 is 16 residues long. V lost 3 bases, J lost 1 base, and 13 bases lay in between. CDR1 and CDR2 (germline): LNHNV, YYDKDF (reference sequence). The CDR3 loop is CATSRGGRGSYNEQFF. For the CDR3, the DNA is TGTGCCACCAGCAGGGGGGGCAGGGGGTCCTACAATGAGCAGTTCTTC.

V gene TRBV2 combines with J gene TRBJ2-1, with 8 bases identical to TRBD1. Germline V gives CDR1 SNHLY, CDR2 FYNNEI. J gave up 0 bases and V 11 bases, and 6 bases lay outside the gene matches. This CDR3 has 14 residues. Here the CDR3 DNA reads TGTGCCTTAGGTGGACAGGGCTCCTACAATGAGCAGTTCTTC. Translated: CALGGQGSYNEQFF.

V usage is TRBV6-1 and J usage is TRBJ2-5; 8 nucleotides line up with TRBD2. The CDR3 contains 14 residues. Germline CDR1 reads MNHNS; CDR2 reads SASEGT. Germline trimming cut 6 bases from V and 9 bases from J; bases unmatched to any gene: 12. CDR3 in amino acids: CASSKLAAVSAQYF. In nucleotides, the CDR3 is TGTGCCAGCAGCAAACTAGCGGCAGTCTCGGCCCAGTACTTC.

This chain connects TRBV10-3 to TRBJ2-1, with 8 bases fitting TRBD1. V shed 8 bases and J 14 bases; nucleotides not matched to a gene: 17. Germline V CDR1 and CDR2: ENHRY, SYGVKD. This CDR3 spans 14 amino acids. The CDR3 reads CAIGAGSWTGLEFF. DNA for the CDR3: TGTGCCATCGGGGCGGGCTCCTGGACAGGGTTGGAGTTCTTC.

This clonotype was detected a few times. The genes are TRBV12-3 or TRBV12-4 and TRBJ1-2, with no clear D. This CDR3 is 14 amino acids long. V was cut by 3 bases and J by 0 bases, with 8 bases left in between. CDR3 amino acids: CASSLTGPNYGYTF. The CDR3 DNA follows: TGTGCCAGCAGTTTGACCGGACCTAACTATGGCTACACCTTC.

This clonotype was counted a few times. This rearrangement joins TRBV18 to TRBJ1-5, with no clear D. The CDR3 totals 14 residues. CDR1 KGHSH and CDR2 LQKENI come from the germline V gene. V lost 3 bases to trimming and J lost 0 bases, with 6 bases between them. As DNA, the CDR3 is TGTGCCAGCTCACCTAGACCTAGCAATCAGCCCCAGCATTTT. Translated: CASSPRPSNQPQHF.

This clonotype turned up a few times. The chain combines TRBV20-1 with TRBJ2-1; no firm D call. This CDR3 region has 14 residues. The germline gives CDR1 DFQATT, CDR2 SNEGSKA (reference sequence). The germline V and J ends were trimmed by 3 bases and 7 bases, with 16 bases remaining between them. In DNA form, the CDR3 reads TGCAGTGCTAGGGACGTGACCAGCCAAAATGAGCAGTTCTTC. Translated: CSARDVTSQNEQFF.

Concerning this clonotype: A much larger clone lies one base from this, so it may be a read error. The rearrangement joins TRBV20-1 to TRBJ2-7; 7 bases are shared with TRBD2. V lost 3 bases, J lost 3 bases, and 5 bases stayed unmatched. Germline CDR1 DFQATT, CDR2 SNEGSKA (reference sequence). CDR3 length: 13 amino acids. Here the CDR3 DNA reads TGCAGTGCTAGTTACCGGGGGGTCTACGAGCAGTACTTC. It yields the protein CSASYRGVYEQYF.

This clonotype has a handful of counts. This chain's CDR3 is CSARDSAGGGFDEQFF. The DNA of the CDR3 is TGCAGTGCTAGAGATAGTGCGGGAGGGGGGTTCGATGAGCAGTTCTTC. The J gene is TRBJ2-1, the V gene TRBV20-1; 9 bases agree with TRBD2. The V segment lost 0 bases and the J segment 8 bases; nucleotides outside the gene matches: 11. The germline CDR1 and CDR2 sequences are DFQATT and SNEGSKA (reference sequence). The CDR3 has 16 residues.

The chain links TRBV11-1 to TRBJ2-7; possibly TRBD1 or TRBD2 for D (6 bases each). CDR1 is SGHAT and CDR2 is FQDESV in the germline V gene (reference sequence). Trimming shortened V by 0 bases and J by 2 bases, and 8 bases separated the two germline ends. The length of the CDR3 is 14 residues. The CDR3 sequence is CASSLARDTYEQYF. DNA of the CDR3: TGTGCCAGCAGCTTAGCGCGGGACACCTACGAGCAGTACTTC.

This clonotype was observed a few times. The chain joins TRBV12-3 or TRBV12-4 to TRBJ2-3, with 8 bases identical to TRBD1. V lost 6 bases, J lost 5 bases, and 7 bases stayed unmatched. CDR3 length: 14 residues. The CDR3, as DNA: TGTGCCAGCAGAGGACAGGGCTCCGGAGATACGCAGTATTTT. This sequence encodes CASRGQGSGDTQYF.

This clonotype was detected only a few times. V and J are TRBV5-1 and TRBJ1-1; D is unclear. The CDR3 runs to 13 residues. The V and J ends lost 2 bases and 5 bases respectively, with 10 bases between them. Germline assignment: CDR1 SGHRS and CDR2 YFSETQ. In DNA form, the CDR3 reads TGCGCCAGCAGCTTTAGCGTGGGGACTGAAGCTTTCTTT. Encoded protein: CASSFSVGTEAFF.

The CDR3 DNA follows: TGCGCCAGCAGCCAAGTAACACTAGCGGGAGGGCCAGGACTCGTCGAGCAGTACTTC. This codes for CASSQVTLAGGPGLVEQYF. The V and J genes are TRBV4-3 and TRBJ2-7; TRBD2 matches at 13 bases. J gave up 6 bases and V 1 base, and 15 bases lay outside the gene matches. Germline CDR1 reads LGHNA; CDR2 reads YSLEER. This CDR3 region has 19 residues.

The chain joins TRBV5-1 to TRBJ2-5; 9 positions match TRBD2. The CDR3 has 17 residues. Losses at the gene ends were 0 bases for V and 2 bases for J; bases not matched to a gene: 8. Looked up from germline, CDR1 is SGHRS and CDR2 is YFSETQ. CDR3 amino acids: CASSLGASGDLQETQYF. CDR3 nucleotide sequence: TGCGCCAGCAGCTTGGGGGCTAGCGGGGACCTACAAGAGACCCAGTACTTC.

The gene calls are TRBV7-2 and TRBJ2-3, with 12 bases that match TRBD2. The CDR3 loop spans 16 amino acids. The J segment lost 3 bases and the V segment lost 6 bases, leaving 7 bases of the junction unmatched. Per germline, CDR1 SGHTA and CDR2 FQGNSA. Here the CDR3 DNA reads TGTGCCAGCAGACCGACTAGCGGGAGAAAGACAGATACGCAGTATTTT. Its protein is CASRPTSGRKTDTQYF.

This clonotype was detected only a few times. The chain uses TRBV3-1 and TRBJ1-2; D remains ambiguous. V gave up 1 base and J gave up 8 bases, with 11 bases separating them. From germline, CDR1 is LGHDT and CDR2 YNNKEL (reference sequence). CDR3 length: 13 amino acids. CDR3 amino acids: CASSQAQGGGYTF. The CDR3 region has the DNA TGTGCCAGCAGCCAAGCTCAAGGAGGAGGCTACACCTTC.

This sequence joins TRBV7-3 and TRBJ1-2, with 8 bases identical to TRBD1. CDR1 and CDR2 (germline): SGHTA, FQGTGA. The CDR3 has 15 amino acids. V was clipped by 2 bases and J by 3 bases; unmatched bases: 5. The CDR3 DNA sequence: TGTGCCAGCAGCTTAGAAGGACAGGGATACTATGGCTACACCTTC. Its translation: CASSLEGQGYYGYTF. The variable domain in full, with the rest retrieved from reference TRBV7-3 and TRBJ1-2, is GAGVSQTPSNKVTEKGKYVELRCDPISGHTALYWYRQSLGQGPEFLIYFQGTGAADDSGLPNDRFFAVRPEGSVSTLKIQRTERGDSAVYLCASSLEGQGYYGYTFGSGTRLTVV.

This clonotype was counted only a few times. This chain uses TRBV12-3 or TRBV12-4 with TRBJ1-4; 7 bases are a match to TRBD1. This CDR3 region has 14 residues. The junction had 2 bases not matched to a gene; V was cut back by 5 bases and J by 2 bases. Here the CDR3 reads CASSADRTNEKLFF. The CDR3 region has the DNA TGTGCCAGCAGTGCGGACAGGACTAATGAAAAACTGTTTTTT.

This chain uses TRBV20-1 with TRBJ2-4; 11 nucleotides align to TRBD2. The CDR3 runs to 15 residues. V shed 3 bases, J shed 9 bases, and the junction held 10 bases outside the gene matches. From germline, CDR1 is DFQATT and CDR2 SNEGSKA (reference sequence). CDR3 sequence reads: CSASPSGGISRIQYF. The CDR3 bases are TGCAGTGCTAGCCCTAGCGGGGGGATTTCACGCATTCAGTACTTC.

In its sample, this clonotype was seen a few times. CDR3 loop: CASSPNRGPMSENTF. In nucleotides, the CDR3 is TGTGCCAGCAGTCCTAACAGGGGGCCAATGAGTGAAAACACCTTC. V usage is TRBV12-3 or TRBV12-4 and J usage is TRBJ1-2, with 9 bases identical to TRBD1. Trimming at V came to 5 bases and at J to 12 bases, leaving 16 bases not matched to a gene. This CDR3 spans 15 amino acids.

A few counts support this clonotype. This chain links TRBV12-3 or TRBV12-4 with TRBJ2-5, with D maybe TRBD2 (6 bases). V was pared by 6 bases and J by 7 bases, with 15 bases between. The length of the CDR3 is 13 residues. The CDR3 bases are TGTGCCAGCAGCGGTGGGGGACTCGGGACCCAGTACTTC. As protein: CASSGGGLGTQYF.

This clonotype was seen a few times. This rearrangement joins TRBV20-1 to TRBJ2-4, with 9 bases aligning to TRBD1. The CDR3 is 13 residues long. Germline CDR1 DFQATT, CDR2 SNEGSKA (reference sequence). The ends lost 6 bases at V and 2 bases at J; junction bases unmatched: 2. CDR3 sequence: CSAHRGPKNIQYF. In DNA form, the CDR3 reads TGCAGTGCCCACAGGGGGCCCAAAAACATTCAGTACTTC.

This clonotype was detected a few times. The rearrangement uses TRBV5-5 and TRBJ2-5; 11 positions match TRBD2. CDR3 length equals 16 residues. With 0 bases clipped from V and 2 bases from J, the junction kept 3 bases outside the gene matches. Germline-derived CDR1 and CDR2 are SGHKS and YYEKEE (reference sequence). CDR3 loop: CASSLGSGGVQETQYF. DNA of the CDR3: TGTGCCAGCAGCTTGGGTAGCGGGGGGGTTCAAGAGACCCAGTACTTC. Complete variable domain (other parts from reference TRBV5-5 and TRBJ2-5): DAGVTQSPTHLIKTRGQQVTLRCSPISGHKSVSWYQQVLGQGPQFIFQYYEKEERGRGNFPDRFSARQFPNYSSELNVNALLLGDSALYLCASSLGSGGVQETQYFGPGTRLLVL.

This chain joins TRBV5-1 and TRBJ1-1; D gene unclear. The CDR3 extends over 14 amino acids. Trimming shortened V by 1 base and J by 2 bases, and 9 bases separated the two germline ends. The germline gives CDR1 SGHRS, CDR2 YFSETQ. Written as DNA, the CDR3 is TGCGCCAGCAGCTTGCAGGACGGCAACACTGAAGCTTTCTTT. It specifies CASSLQDGNTEAFF.

This clonotype occurred a few times. The chain is built from TRBV12-3 or TRBV12-4 and TRBJ2-3, with a possible D match to TRBD2 (6 bases). This CDR3 has 15 residues. V was trimmed by 1 base and J by 3 bases, leaving 11 bases between them. The CDR3 DNA reads as TGTGCCAGCAGTTTAGAACTAGCTCCTACAGATACGCAGTATTTT. It yields the protein CASSLELAPTDTQYF.

Only a few counts were recorded for this clonotype. The chain carries TRBV5-1 and TRBJ2-3; 13 bases are shared with TRBD2. This CDR3 is 14 amino acids long. Per the germline V gene, CDR1 is SGHRS and CDR2 is YFSETQ. V was clipped by 7 bases and J by 6 bases; unmatched bases: 5. The CDR3 is CASGLAGETDTQYF. The CDR3 DNA is TGCGCCAGCGGACTAGCGGGAGAGACGGATACGCAGTATTTT.

This clonotype appeared a few times. V is TRBV20-1 and J is TRBJ2-3; 11 bases map to TRBD2. After removal of 6 bases from V and 4 bases from J, the junction contained 3 bases not matched to a gene. The CDR3 spans 13 residues. Germline CDR1 is DFQATT and CDR2 is SNEGSKA (reference sequence). CDR3: CSAPLAGADTQYF. The DNA of the CDR3 is TGCAGTGCCCCACTAGCGGGGGCAGATACGCAGTATTTT.

This chain joins TRBV29-1 and TRBJ2-3; TRBD2 agrees at 10 bases. Germline values: CDR1 SQVTM, CDR2 ANQGSEA. There are 15 residues in the CDR3. Losses at the gene ends were 7 bases for V and 2 bases for J; bases not matched to a gene: 9. The CDR3 loop reads CSETLAGGITDTQYF. The DNA for the CDR3 is TGCAGCGAAACCTTAGCGGGGGGAATCACAGATACGCAGTATTTT.

The V gene is TRBV5-1, the J gene TRBJ1-6; D is possibly TRBD1 (5 bases). V lost 1 base to trimming and J lost 4 bases, with 9 bases between them. This CDR3 region has 15 residues. Looked up from germline, CDR1 is SGHRS and CDR2 is YFSETQ. The CDR3 DNA reads as TGCGCCAGCAGCTTGCAGGGCGATTATAATTCACCCCTCCACTTT. Residues: CASSLQGDYNSPLHF.